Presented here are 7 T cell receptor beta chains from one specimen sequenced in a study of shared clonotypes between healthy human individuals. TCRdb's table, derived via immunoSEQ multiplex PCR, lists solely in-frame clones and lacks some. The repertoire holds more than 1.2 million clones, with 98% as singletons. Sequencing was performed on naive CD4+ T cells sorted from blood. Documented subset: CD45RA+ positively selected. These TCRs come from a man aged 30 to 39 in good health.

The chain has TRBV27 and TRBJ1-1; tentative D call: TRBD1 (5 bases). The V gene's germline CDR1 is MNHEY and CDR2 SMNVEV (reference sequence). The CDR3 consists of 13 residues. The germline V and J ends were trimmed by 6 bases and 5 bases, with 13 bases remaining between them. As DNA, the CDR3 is TGTGCCAGCAGCCGGCTGGGGGGGACTGAAGCTTTCTTT. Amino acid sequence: CASSRLGGTEAFF.

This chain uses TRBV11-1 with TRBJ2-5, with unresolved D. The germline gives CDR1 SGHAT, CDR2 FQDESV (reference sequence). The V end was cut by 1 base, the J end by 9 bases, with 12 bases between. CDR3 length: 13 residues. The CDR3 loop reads CASSLGVAVAQYF. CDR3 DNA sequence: TGTGCCAGCAGCTTAGGAGTAGCCGTGGCCCAGTACTTC.

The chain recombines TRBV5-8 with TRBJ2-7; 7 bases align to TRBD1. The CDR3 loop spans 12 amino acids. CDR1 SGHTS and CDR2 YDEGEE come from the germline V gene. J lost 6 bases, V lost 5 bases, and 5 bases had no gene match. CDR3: CASRRTGFEQYF. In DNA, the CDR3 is TGTGCCAGCAGACGGACAGGATTCGAGCAGTACTTC. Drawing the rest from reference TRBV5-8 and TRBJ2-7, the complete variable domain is EAGVTQSPTHLIKTRGQQATLRCSPISGHTSVYWYQQALGLGLQFLLWYDEGEERNRGNFPPRFSGRQFPNYSSELNVNALELEDSALYLCASRRTGFEQYFGPGTRLTVT.

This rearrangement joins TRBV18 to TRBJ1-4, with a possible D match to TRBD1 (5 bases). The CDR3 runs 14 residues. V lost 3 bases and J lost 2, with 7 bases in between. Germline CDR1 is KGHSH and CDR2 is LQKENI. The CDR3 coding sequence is TGTGCCAGCTCACCGGCAGGGACTAATGAAAAACTGTTTTTT. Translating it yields CASSPAGTNEKLFF.

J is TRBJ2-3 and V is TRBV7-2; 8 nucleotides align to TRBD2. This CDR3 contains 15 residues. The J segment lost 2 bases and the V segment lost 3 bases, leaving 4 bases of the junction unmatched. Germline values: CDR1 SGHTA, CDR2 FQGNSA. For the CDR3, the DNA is TGTGCCAGCAGCTTTAGTAGCGGGAACACAGATACGCAGTATTTT. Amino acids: CASSFSSGNTDTQYF.

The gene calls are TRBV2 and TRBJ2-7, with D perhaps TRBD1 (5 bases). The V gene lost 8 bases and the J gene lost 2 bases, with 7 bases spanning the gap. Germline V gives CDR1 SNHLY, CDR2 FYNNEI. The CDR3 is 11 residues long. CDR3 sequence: CASSRAYEQYF. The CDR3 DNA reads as TGTGCCAGCTCCAGGGCCTACGAGCAGTACTTC.

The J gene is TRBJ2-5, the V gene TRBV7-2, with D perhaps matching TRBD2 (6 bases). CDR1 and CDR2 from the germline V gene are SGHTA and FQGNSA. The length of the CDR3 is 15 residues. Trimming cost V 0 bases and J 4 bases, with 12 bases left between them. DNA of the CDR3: TGTGCCAGCAGCTTAGCGAGAGGGACTGGAGAGACCCAGTACTTC. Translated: CASSLARGTGETQYF.